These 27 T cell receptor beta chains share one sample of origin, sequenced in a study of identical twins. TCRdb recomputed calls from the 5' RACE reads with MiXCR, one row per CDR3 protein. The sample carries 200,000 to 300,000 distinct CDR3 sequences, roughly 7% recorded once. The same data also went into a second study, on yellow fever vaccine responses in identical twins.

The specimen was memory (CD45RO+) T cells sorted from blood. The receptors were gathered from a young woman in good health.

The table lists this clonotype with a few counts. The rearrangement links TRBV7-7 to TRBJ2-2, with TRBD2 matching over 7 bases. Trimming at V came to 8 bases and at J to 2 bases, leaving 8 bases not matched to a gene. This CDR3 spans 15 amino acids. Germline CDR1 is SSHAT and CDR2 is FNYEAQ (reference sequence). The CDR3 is CASQPAGTNTGELFF. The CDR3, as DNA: TGTGCCAGCCAACCAGCGGGAACTAACACCGGGGAGCTGTTTTTT.

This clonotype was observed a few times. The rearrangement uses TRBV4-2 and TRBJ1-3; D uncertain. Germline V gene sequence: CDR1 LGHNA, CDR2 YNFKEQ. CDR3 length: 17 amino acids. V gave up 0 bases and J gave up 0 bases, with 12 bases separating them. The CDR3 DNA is TGTGCCAGCAGCCAAGAGAGGGTTTTTATCTCTGGAAACACCATATATTTT. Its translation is CASSQERVFISGNTIYF.

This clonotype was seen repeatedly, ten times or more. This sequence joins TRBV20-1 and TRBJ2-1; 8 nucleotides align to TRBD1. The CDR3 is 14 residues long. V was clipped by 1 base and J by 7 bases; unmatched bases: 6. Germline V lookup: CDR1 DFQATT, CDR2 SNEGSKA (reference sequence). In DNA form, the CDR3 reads TGCAGTGCTAGAGTGTCAGGGGGCAGGAATGAGCAGTTCTTC. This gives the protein CSARVSGGRNEQFF.

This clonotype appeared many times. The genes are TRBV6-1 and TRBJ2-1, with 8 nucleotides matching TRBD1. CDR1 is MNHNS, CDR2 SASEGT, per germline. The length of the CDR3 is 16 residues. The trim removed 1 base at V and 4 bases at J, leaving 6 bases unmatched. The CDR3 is CASSEDGDRSYNEQFF. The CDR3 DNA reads TGTGCCAGCAGTGAAGATGGGGACAGGTCATACAATGAGCAGTTCTTC.

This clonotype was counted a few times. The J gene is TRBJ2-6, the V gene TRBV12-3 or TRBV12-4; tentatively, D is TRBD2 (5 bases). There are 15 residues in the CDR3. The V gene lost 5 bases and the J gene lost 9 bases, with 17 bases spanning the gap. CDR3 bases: TGTGCCAGCAGTCCAGCGAGGGCGGTAGGCAACGTCCTGACTTTC. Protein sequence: CASSPARAVGNVLTF.

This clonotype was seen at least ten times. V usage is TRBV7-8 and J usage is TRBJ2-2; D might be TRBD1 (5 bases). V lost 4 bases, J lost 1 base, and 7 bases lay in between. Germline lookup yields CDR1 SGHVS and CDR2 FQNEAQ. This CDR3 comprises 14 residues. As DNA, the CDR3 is TGTGCCAGCAGCTCGACAGTGAACACCGGGGAGCTGTTTTTT. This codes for CASSSTVNTGELFF.

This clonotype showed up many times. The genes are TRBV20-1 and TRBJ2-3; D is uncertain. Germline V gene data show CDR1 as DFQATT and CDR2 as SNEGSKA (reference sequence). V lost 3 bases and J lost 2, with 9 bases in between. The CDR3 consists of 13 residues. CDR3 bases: TGCAGTGCTAGGCTGCGGAACACAGATACGCAGTATTTT. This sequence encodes CSARLRNTDTQYF.

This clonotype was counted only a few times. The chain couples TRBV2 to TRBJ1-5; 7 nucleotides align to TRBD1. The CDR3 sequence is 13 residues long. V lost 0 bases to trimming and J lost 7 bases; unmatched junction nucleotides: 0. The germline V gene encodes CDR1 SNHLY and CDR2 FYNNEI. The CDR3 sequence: CASSEAGGQPQHF. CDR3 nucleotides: TGTGCCAGCAGTGAAGCAGGGGGCCAGCCCCAGCATTTT.

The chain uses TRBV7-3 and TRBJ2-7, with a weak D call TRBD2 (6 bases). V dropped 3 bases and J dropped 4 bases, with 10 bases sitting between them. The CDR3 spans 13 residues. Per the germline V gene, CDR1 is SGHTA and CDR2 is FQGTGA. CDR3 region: CASSFGTGYEQYF. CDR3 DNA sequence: TGTGCCAGCAGCTTTGGGACTGGATACGAGCAGTACTTC.

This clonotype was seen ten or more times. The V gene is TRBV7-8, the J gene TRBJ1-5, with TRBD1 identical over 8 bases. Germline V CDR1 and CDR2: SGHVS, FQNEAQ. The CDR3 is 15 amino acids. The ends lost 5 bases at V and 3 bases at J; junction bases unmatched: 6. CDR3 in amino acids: CASSPDRGINQPQHF. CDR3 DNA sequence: TGTGCCAGCAGCCCCGACAGGGGCATCAATCAGCCCCAGCATTTT.

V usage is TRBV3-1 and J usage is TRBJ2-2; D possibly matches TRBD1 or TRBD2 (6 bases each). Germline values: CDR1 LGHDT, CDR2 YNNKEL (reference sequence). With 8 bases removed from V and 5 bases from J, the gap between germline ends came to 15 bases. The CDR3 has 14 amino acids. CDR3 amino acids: CASRTIQGTGELFF. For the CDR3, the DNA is TGTGCCAGCCGGACTATTCAGGGGACCGGGGAGCTGTTTTTT.

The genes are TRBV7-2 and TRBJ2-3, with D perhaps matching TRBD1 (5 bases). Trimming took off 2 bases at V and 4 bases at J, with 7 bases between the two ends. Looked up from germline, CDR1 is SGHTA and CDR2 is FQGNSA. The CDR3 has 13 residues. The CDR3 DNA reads TGTGCCAGCAGCTTAAGGGGCGCAGATACGCAGTATTTT. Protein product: CASSLRGADTQYF.

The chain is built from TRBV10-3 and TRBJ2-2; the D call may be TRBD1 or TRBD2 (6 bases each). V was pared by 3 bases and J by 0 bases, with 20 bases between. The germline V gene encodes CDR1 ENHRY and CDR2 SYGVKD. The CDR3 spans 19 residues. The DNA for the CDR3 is TGTGCCATCAGTGAAAGGTTGGAGGGGGTTAGAACGAACACCGGGGAGCTGTTTTTT. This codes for CAISERLEGVRTNTGELFF.

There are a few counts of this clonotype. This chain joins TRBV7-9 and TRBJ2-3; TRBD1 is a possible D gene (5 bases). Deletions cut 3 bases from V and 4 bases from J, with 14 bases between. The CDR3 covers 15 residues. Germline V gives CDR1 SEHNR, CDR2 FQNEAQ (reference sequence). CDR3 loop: CASSFDLGVPDTQYF. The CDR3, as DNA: TGTGCCAGCAGCTTCGACTTAGGGGTGCCAGATACGCAGTATTTT.

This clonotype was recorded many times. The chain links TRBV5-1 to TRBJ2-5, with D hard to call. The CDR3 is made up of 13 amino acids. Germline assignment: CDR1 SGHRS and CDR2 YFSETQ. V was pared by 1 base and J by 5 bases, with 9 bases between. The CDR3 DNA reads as TGCGCCAGCAGCTTGCTCAGCGTTGAGACCCAGTACTTC. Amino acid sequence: CASSLLSVETQYF.

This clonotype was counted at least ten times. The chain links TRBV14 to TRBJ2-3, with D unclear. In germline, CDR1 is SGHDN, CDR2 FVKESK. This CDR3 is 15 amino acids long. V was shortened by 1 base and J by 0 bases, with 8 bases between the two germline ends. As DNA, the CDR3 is TGTGCCAGCAGCCAAGCGGTGTTTAGCACAGATACGCAGTATTTT. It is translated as CASSQAVFSTDTQYF.

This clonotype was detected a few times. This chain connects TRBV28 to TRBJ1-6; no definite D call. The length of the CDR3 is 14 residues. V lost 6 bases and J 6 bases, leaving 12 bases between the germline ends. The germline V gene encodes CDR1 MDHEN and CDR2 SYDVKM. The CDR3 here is CASRLEEINSPLHF. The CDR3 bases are TGTGCCAGCAGATTAGAGGAGATTAATTCACCCCTCCACTTT. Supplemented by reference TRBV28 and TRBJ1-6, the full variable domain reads DVKVTQSSRYLVKRTGEKVFLECVQDMDHENMFWYRQDPGLGLRLIYFSYDVKMKEKGDIPEGYSVSREKKERFSLILESASTNQTSMYLCASRLEEINSPLHFGNGTRLTVT.

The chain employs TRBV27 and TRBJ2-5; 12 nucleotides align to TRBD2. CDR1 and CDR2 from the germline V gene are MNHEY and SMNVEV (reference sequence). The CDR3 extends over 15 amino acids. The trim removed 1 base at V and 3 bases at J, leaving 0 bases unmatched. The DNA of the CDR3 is TGTGCCAGCAGTTTATGGACTAGCGGGAAAGAGACCCAGTACTTC. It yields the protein CASSLWTSGKETQYF.

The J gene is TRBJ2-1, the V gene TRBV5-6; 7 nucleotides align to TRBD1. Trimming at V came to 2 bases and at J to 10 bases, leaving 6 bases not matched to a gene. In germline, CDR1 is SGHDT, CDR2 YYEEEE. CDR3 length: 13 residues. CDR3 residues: CASSLQGRREQFF. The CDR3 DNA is TGTGCCAGCAGCTTACAGGGGCGCAGGGAGCAGTTCTTC. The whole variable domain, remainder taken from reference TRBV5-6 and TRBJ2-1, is DAGVTQSPTHLIKTRGQQVTLRCSPKSGHDTVSWYQQALGQGPQFIFQYYEEEERQRGNFPDRFSGHQFPNYSSELNVNALLLGDSALYLCASSLQGRREQFFGPGTRLTVL.

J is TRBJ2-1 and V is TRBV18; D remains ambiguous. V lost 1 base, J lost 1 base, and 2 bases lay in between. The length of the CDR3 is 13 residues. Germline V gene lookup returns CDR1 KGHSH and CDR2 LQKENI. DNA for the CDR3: TGTGCCAGCTCACCACAATCCTACAATGAGCAGTTCTTC. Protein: CASSPQSYNEQFF.

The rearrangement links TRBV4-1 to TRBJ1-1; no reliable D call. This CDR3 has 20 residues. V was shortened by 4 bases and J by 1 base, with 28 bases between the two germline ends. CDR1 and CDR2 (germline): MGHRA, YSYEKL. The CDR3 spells CASSPWLLYYDWGGNTEAFF. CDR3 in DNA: TGCGCCAGCAGCCCTTGGCTACTTTATTACGACTGGGGAGGGAACACTGAAGCTTTCTTT.

CDR3 amino acids: CSVEDRTGLVGSSTDTQYF. CDR3 sequence (DNA): TGCAGCGTTGAAGATAGAACCGGACTAGTAGGGTCTAGCACAGATACGCAGTATTTT. V usage is TRBV29-1 and J usage is TRBJ2-3; 7 nucleotides line up with TRBD2. This CDR3 region has 19 residues. V was pared by 0 bases and J by 0 bases, with 15 bases of the junction left unmatched. Per germline, CDR1 SQVTM and CDR2 ANQGSEA.

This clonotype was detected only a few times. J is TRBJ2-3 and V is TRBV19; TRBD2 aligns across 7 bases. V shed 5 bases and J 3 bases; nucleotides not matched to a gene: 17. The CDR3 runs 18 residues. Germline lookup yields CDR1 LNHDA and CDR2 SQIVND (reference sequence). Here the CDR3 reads CASSASGSYPGGTDTQYF. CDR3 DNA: TGTGCCAGTAGTGCTAGCGGCTCATACCCCGGGGGGACAGATACGCAGTATTTT.

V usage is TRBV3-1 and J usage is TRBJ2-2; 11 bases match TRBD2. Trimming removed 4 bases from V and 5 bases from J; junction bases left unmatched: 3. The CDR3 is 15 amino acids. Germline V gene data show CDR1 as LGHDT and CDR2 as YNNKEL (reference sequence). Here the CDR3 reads CASSRSGRATGELFF. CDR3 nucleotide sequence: TGTGCCAGCAGCCGTAGCGGGAGGGCGACCGGGGAGCTGTTTTTT.

Written as DNA, the CDR3 is TGTGCCAGCAGTGAAGCGTTACTAGCGGGAGTCAATGAGCAGTTCTTC. Encoded protein: CASSEALLAGVNEQFF. The V gene is TRBV6-1, the J gene TRBJ2-1; 11 positions match TRBD2. CDR1 and CDR2 (germline): MNHNS, SASEGT. With 0 bases clipped from V and 6 bases from J, the junction kept 4 bases outside the gene matches. The CDR3 has 16 amino acids.

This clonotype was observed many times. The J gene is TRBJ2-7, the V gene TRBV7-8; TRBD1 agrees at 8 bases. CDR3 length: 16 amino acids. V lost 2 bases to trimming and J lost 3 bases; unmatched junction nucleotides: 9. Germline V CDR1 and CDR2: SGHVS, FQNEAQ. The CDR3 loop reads CASSLFPGTGDYEQYV. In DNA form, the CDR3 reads TGTGCCAGCAGCTTATTTCCCGGGACAGGAGACTACGAGCAGTACGTC.

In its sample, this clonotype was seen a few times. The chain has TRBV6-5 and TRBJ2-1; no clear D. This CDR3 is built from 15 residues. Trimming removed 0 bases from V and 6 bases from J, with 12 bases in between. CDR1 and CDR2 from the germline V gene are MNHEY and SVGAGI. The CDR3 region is CASSYSSYRTNEQFF. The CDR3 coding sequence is TGTGCCAGCAGTTACTCGTCGTATAGAACCAATGAGCAGTTCTTC.